This TCR beta chain was sequenced in a study of CD8 T cells in ankylosing spondylitis. Study observations and caveats: There was a TCR beta motif, made of several highly homologous variants, that appeared characteristic of ankylosing spondylitis blood.

Each CDR3 protein gets one entry after TCRdb re-called the 5' RACE reads with MiXCR. The sample consists of about 92,000 distinct CDR3 sequences, about 9% of them appearing once. Germline CDR1 is MDHEN and CDR2 is SYDVKM. V lost 3 bases and J 1 base, leaving 6 bases between the germline ends. This CDR3 region has 14 residues. This clonotype was observed at least ten times. Its specificity is not known. This receptor was obtained from a male donor with ankylosing spondylitis or in good health (not recorded which). This chain joins TRBV28 and TRBJ2-2; no clear D. Material: blood, either unsorted or a sorted T cell fraction (not recorded which). DNA for the CDR3: TGTGCCAGCAGTTTGATCCGGAACACCGGGGAGCTGTTTTTT. Translated, it gives CASSLIRNTGELFF.